This TCR beta chain comes out of a study of siplizumab effects on memory and regulatory T cells. Whole-study results and caveats: Naive T cells appeared more diverse than memory cells and seemed to be major alloresponse contributors.

Concerning this clone: Its antigen is unknown.

The protocol was immunoSEQ multiplex PCR, while the TCRdb copy is restricted to in-frame clones and leaves out a portion. The sample gives more than 75,000 clones, 96% of which show up once; less than 0.035% is in the top ten. The germline gives CDR1 SGDLS, CDR2 YYNGEE. V was clipped by 3 bases and J by 6 bases, with 20 bases between them. This CDR3 is 16 amino acids long. The sequencing input was naive CD4+ T cells sorted from blood. The source of this sequence is a human donor in good health. V is TRBV9 and J is TRBJ2-3; a possible D gene is TRBD1 (6 bases). The DNA for the CDR3 is TGTGCCAGCAGCGAGGGGGTCCTAATCCCTGATGATACGCAGTATTTT. This encodes CASSEGVLIPDDTQYF.